Each of the 2 T cell receptor beta chains below was sequenced from the same sample in a study of technical replicates of blood from several donors. Profiling relied on immunoSEQ multiplex PCR, and the TCRdb table lists in-frame clones only, not all of them. The sample includes tens of thousands of clones, about 96% of them seen just once. The sequenced sample was T cells isolated from PBMCs. These receptors came from a human donor in good health.

This rearrangement joins TRBV5-1 to TRBJ2-7; 8 bases are a match to TRBD1. Trimming at V came to 4 bases and at J to 7 bases, leaving 10 bases not matched to a gene. CDR3 length equals 14 residues. In germline, CDR1 is SGHRS, CDR2 YFSETQ. CDR3 in DNA: TGCGCCAGCAGCCGGACAGGGAACGAAGGTGAGCAGTACTTC. As protein: CASSRTGNEGEQYF.

The V call is TRBV6-5, the J call TRBJ2-7, with 7 bases aligning to TRBD1. Germline V CDR1 and CDR2: MNHEY, SVGAGI. The CDR3 sequence is 13 residues long. The ends lost 2 bases at V and 7 bases at J; junction bases unmatched: 5. The CDR3 sequence is CASSYDREREQYF. The DNA for the CDR3 is TGTGCCAGCAGTTACGACAGGGAGAGGGAGCAGTACTTC.